Below are 28 T cell receptor beta chains sequenced from a single sample in a study of T cell clonality in common variable immunodeficiency. Here immunoSEQ multiplex PCR was the method, and the copy in TCRdb shows in-frame clones only, minus some. The repertoire consists of about 42,000 clones, none detected only once. No antigen is known for these receptors. Study-level findings and limits: Common variable immunodeficiency TCR beta sequences reportedly had fewer deletions and N-nucleotide insertions.

Specimen: peripheral blood mononuclear cells. The receptor set was obtained from a human donor with common variable immunodeficiency.

This clone has a handful of counts. The CDR3 extends 3 residues past the end of the read, so its final part is completed from the germline J gene. The rearrangement uses TRBV2 and TRBJ1-5; D gene uncertain. The V gene's germline CDR1 is SNHLY and CDR2 FYNNEI. V shed 6 bases and J shed 9 bases, with 12 bases lying between them. The CDR3 consists of 12 residues. CDR3 DNA (partial): TGTGCCAGCAGGAAACTACAAGGGCCC. Translated: CASRKLQGP. The complete CDR3 reads CASRKLQGPQHF. Drawing the rest from reference TRBV2 and TRBJ1-5, the complete variable domain is EPEVTQTPSHQVTQMGQEVILRCVPISNHLYFYWYRQILGQKVEFLVSFYNNEISEKSEIFDDQFSVERPDGSNFTLKIRSTKLEDSAMYFCASRKLQGPQHFGDGTRLSIL.

Many counts were recorded for this clone. Sequencing ends 3 residues short of the CDR3 end; the germline J gene provides the rest. The chain links TRBV13 to TRBJ1-1; 10 nucleotides line up with TRBD1. Losses at the gene ends were 4 bases for V and 4 bases for J; bases not matched to a gene: 9. CDR3 size: 16 residues. CDR1 is PRHDT, CDR2 FYEKMQ, per germline (reference sequence). The part of the CDR3 DNA that was read is TGTGCCAGCAGCTCCGCGGACAGGGGGTTACGCACTGAA. This sequence encodes CASSSADRGLRTE. The entire CDR3 protein is CASSSADRGLRTEAFF.

With respect to this clone: The CDR3 goes on 3 residues after the read ends, and that part is filled in from the germline J gene. The chain employs TRBV11-3 and TRBJ2-5; TRBD2 is a possible D gene (6 bases). Germline V gene data show CDR1 as SGHNT and CDR2 as YENEEA. V was clipped by 8 bases and J by 5 bases, with 15 bases between them. This CDR3 is 13 amino acids long. CDR3 sequence: CASGTSPRETQYF. Incomplete CDR3 DNA: TGTGCCAGCGGGACTTCGCCTCGGGAGACC.

There are many counts of this clone. The read finishes 3 residues shy of the CDR3 end, and the germline J gene is used to complete it. The chain combines TRBV19 with TRBJ1-1; D is uncertain. Germline values: CDR1 LNHDA, CDR2 SQIVND (reference sequence). V lost 0 bases and J 4 bases, leaving 9 bases between the germline ends. The CDR3 has 14 residues. This chain's CDR3 is CASSIDISVTEAFF. The sequenced CDR3 bases are TGTGCCAGTAGTATAGACATCAGCGTCACTGAA.

This clone came up many times. The CDR3 goes on 3 residues after the read ends, and that part is filled in from the germline J gene. V and J are TRBV12-3 or TRBV12-4 and TRBJ2-1; 7 bases align to TRBD2. J was trimmed by 0 bases and V by 0 bases; bases with no gene match: 5. The CDR3 has 17 amino acids. CDR3 residues: CASSLAASGNSYNEQFF. The CDR3 bases that were read are TGTGCCAGCAGTTTAGCGGCTAGCGGTAACTCCTACAATGAG.

In regard to this clone: The CDR3 extends 3 residues past the end of the read, so its final part is completed from the germline J gene. The rearrangement links TRBV30 to TRBJ1-5; a possible D gene is TRBD1 (6 bases). Looked up from germline, CDR1 is GTSNPN and CDR2 is SVGIG (reference sequence). Trimming stripped 2 bases from V and 5 bases from J, with 10 bases between. The CDR3 spans 13 residues. The CDR3 DNA, read in part, is TGTGCCTGGAGTAGGGGGGGTGATCAGCCC. Translated, it gives CAWSRGGDQP. The full CDR3 sequence reads CAWSRGGDQPQHF.

A few counts support this clone. The DNA ends 3 residues before the CDR3 does, and the rest of the CDR3 is filled in from the germline J gene. The chain combines TRBV18 with TRBJ1-1, with D perhaps matching TRBD1 (5 bases). V was shortened by 0 bases and J by 1 base, with 9 bases between the two germline ends. The CDR3 loop spans 15 amino acids. Germline V gives CDR1 KGHSH, CDR2 LQKENI. The CDR3 DNA, read in part, is TGTGCCAGCTCACCACCGATCAGGGCGAACACTGAA. Translating it yields CASSPPIRANTE. Given in full, the CDR3 is CASSPPIRANTEAFF.

This clone has a count of ten or more. The read terminates 3 residues ahead of where the CDR3 ends, so the germline J gene completes it. J is TRBJ2-2 and V is TRBV2, with 11 bases lining up with TRBD2. Germline values: CDR1 SNHLY, CDR2 FYNNEI. CDR3 length: 14 amino acids. V gave up 8 bases and J gave up 6 bases; unmatched junction bases: 5. The sequenced part of the CDR3 DNA is TGTGCCAGCCTGACTAGCGGGGCCTCCGGGGAG. It encodes CASLTSGASGE. The CDR3 in full is CASLTSGASGELFF.

The CDR3 reads CSARDLETGRDEQFF. The DNA read from the CDR3 is TGCAGTGCTAGAGATTTAGAGACAGGAAGGGATGAG. The chain employs TRBV20-1 and TRBJ2-1; a possible D gene is TRBD1 (6 bases). Read coverage stops 3 residues before the CDR3 terminus; the germline J gene supplies the remainder. This CDR3 is built from 15 residues. CDR1 is DFQATT, CDR2 SNEGSKA, per germline (reference sequence). Trimming pared 0 bases from V and 8 bases from J, leaving 17 bases between.

This clone was seen a handful of times. The CDR3 goes on 3 residues after the read ends, and that part is filled in from the germline J gene. V usage is TRBV5-1 and J usage is TRBJ1-4; TRBD1 matches at 10 bases. Germline CDR1 reads SGHRS; CDR2 reads YFSETQ. This CDR3 has 16 amino acids. V lost 3 bases and J lost 0; bases outside the gene matches: 2. Incomplete CDR3 DNA: TGCGCCAGCAGCTCCGGACAGGGGGCAACTAATGAAAAA. Amino acid sequence: CASSSGQGATNEK. The complete CDR3 reads CASSSGQGATNEKLFF.

With regard to this clone: The CDR3 extends 3 residues past the end of the read, so its final part is completed from the germline J gene. V usage is TRBV23-1 and J usage is TRBJ1-2; 10 bases line up with TRBD1. TRBV23-1 is sorted into the ORF group, with uncertain function. The CDR3 sequence is 16 residues long. The ends lost 1 base at V and 3 bases at J; junction bases unmatched: 5. The CDR3 DNA, read in part, is TGCGCCAGCAGTCAATACCCGACAGGGGGCGACTATGGC. It yields the protein CASSQYPTGGDYG. From start to end, the CDR3 is CASSQYPTGGDYGYTF.

This clone has ten or more counts. The read is 3 residues too short to cover the CDR3 end, so that end is filled in from the germline J gene. The V call is TRBV10-3, the J call TRBJ2-2, with TRBD1 matching 7 bases. The CDR3 loop spans 14 amino acids. V lost 10 bases to trimming and J lost 2 bases; unmatched junction nucleotides: 7. CDR1 and CDR2 from the germline V gene are ENHRY and SYGVKD. Here the CDR3 reads CATEDRINTGELFF. CDR3 bases read: TGTGCCACCGAGGACAGGATAAACACCGGGGAG.

In its sample, this clone was seen many times. The CDR3 goes on 3 residues after the read ends, and that part is filled in from the germline J gene. The chain uses TRBV7-3 and TRBJ2-6; TRBD1 aligns across 8 bases. The germline CDR1 and CDR2 sequences are SGHTA and FQGTGA. This CDR3 has 15 amino acids. Trimming removed 8 bases from V and 0 bases from J; junction bases left unmatched: 3. This CDR3 is CASGQGRSGANVLTF. CDR3 DNA (partial): TGTGCCAGCGGACAGGGTCGCTCTGGGGCCAACGTC.

This clone was seen at least ten times. The CDR3 end is not reached by the read, which stops 3 residues before it; the germline J gene fills it in. The chain is built from TRBV20-1 and TRBJ2-2; no reliable D call. Trimming took 0 bases from V and 1 from J, leaving 6 bases between them. The CDR3 extends over 14 amino acids. Germline assignment: CDR1 DFQATT and CDR2 SNEGSKA (reference sequence). CDR3 DNA, as far as it was read: TGCAGTGCTAGAGATAAGGGGAACACCGGGGAG. It is translated as CSARDKGNTGE. The whole CDR3 reads CSARDKGNTGELFF.

This clone was detected only a few times. CDR3 loop: CASSIGGQGTYEQYF. Incomplete CDR3 DNA: TGTGCCAGTAGTATAGGGGGACAGGGTACCTACGAG. V and J are TRBV19 and TRBJ2-7; 9 bases match TRBD1. The read finishes 3 residues shy of the CDR3 end, and the germline J gene is used to complete it. V trimming: 1 base; J trimming: 2 bases; junction bases outside the gene matches: 3. The V gene's germline CDR1 is LNHDA and CDR2 SQIVND (reference sequence). The CDR3 totals 15 residues. Filled out from reference TRBV19 and TRBJ2-7, the complete variable domain reads DGGITQSPKYLFRKEGQNVTLSCEQNLNHDAMYWYRQDPGQGLRLIYYSQIVNDFQKGDIAEGYSVSREKKESFPLTVTSAQKNPTAFYLCASSIGGQGTYEQYFGPGTRLTVT.

This clone was seen a handful of times. The read falls 3 residues short of the CDR3 end, and the missing part is taken from the germline J gene. The genes are TRBV7-6 and TRBJ2-3; 8 bases map to TRBD2. The CDR3 consists of 15 residues. Germline V lookup: CDR1 SGHVS, CDR2 FNYEAQ. V lost 2 bases, J lost 0 bases, and 1 base stayed unmatched. The part of the CDR3 DNA that was read is TGTGCCAGCAGCTTATCGGGGGGGAGCACAGATACG. This gives the protein CASSLSGGSTDT. In full, the CDR3 is CASSLSGGSTDTQYF. Based on the CDR3 plus reference TRBV7-6 and TRBJ2-3, the full variable domain is GAGVSQSPRYKVTKRGQDVALRCDPISGHVSLYWYRQALGQGPEFLTYFNYEAQQDKSGLPNDRFSAERPEGSISTLTIQRTEQRDSAMYRCASSLSGGSTDTQYFGPGTRLTVL.

There are a few counts of this clone. The read ends 3 residues early relative to the CDR3; the germline J gene fills the gap. The gene calls are TRBV10-2 and TRBJ1-2, with D uncertain. The germline CDR1 and CDR2 sequences are WSHSY and SAAADI. The CDR3 spans 13 residues. CDR3 DNA, as far as it was read: TGCGCCAGCAGTGAGTCGTACGGGTTGGGC. Encoded protein: CASSESYGLG. The entire CDR3 sequence reads CASSESYGLGYTF.

With regard to this clone: The CDR3 end falls 3 residues outside the read, so it is completed with the germline J gene. The chain carries TRBV7-8 and TRBJ1-5; possibly TRBD1 for D (5 bases). Trimming left V 5 bases short and J 2 bases short, with 10 bases between. The germline V gene encodes CDR1 SGHVS and CDR2 FQNEAQ. CDR3 length equals 14 residues. The part of the CDR3 DNA that was read is TGTGCCAGCAGCCAGGGAGGGGGCAATCAGCCC. It encodes CASSQGGGNQP. The whole CDR3 protein reads CASSQGGGNQPQHF.

A word on this clone: The missing CDR3 end, 3 residues past where the read stops, is filled in from the germline J gene. The V and J genes are TRBV18 and TRBJ2-1; TRBD1 is a possible D gene (5 bases). V was cut by 3 bases and J by 8 bases, with 8 bases left in between. The CDR3 length is 12 residues. The germline gives CDR1 KGHSH, CDR2 LQKENI. Here the CDR3 reads CASSPAGYEQFF. The CDR3 bases that were read are TGTGCCAGCTCACCTGCAGGGTATGAG.

About this clone: The read terminates 3 residues before the CDR3 end, so the remaining end is supplied by the germline J gene. The chain joins TRBV19 to TRBJ1-5; D is possibly TRBD1 (5 bases). The CDR3 contains 18 residues. The germline gives CDR1 LNHDA, CDR2 SQIVND (reference sequence). Trimming took 3 bases from V and 1 from J, leaving 19 bases between them. CDR3 loop: CASSMGVRGKWSNQPQHF. The DNA read from the CDR3 is TGTGCCAGTAGTATGGGAGTAAGGGGTAAATGGAGCAATCAGCCC.

This clone was counted many times. The sequence runs out 3 residues before the end of the CDR3; the remainder is reconstructed from the germline J gene. The chain employs TRBV2 and TRBJ2-3; 8 bases are a match to TRBD1. This CDR3 spans 15 amino acids. J gave up 7 bases and V 5 bases, and 11 bases lay outside the gene matches. The germline V gene has CDR1 SNHLY and CDR2 FYNNEI. CDR3 protein: CASSQDRDNRHTQYF. The covered CDR3 bases are TGTGCCAGCAGTCAGGACAGGGACAACCGCCATACG.

This clone showed up many times. The CDR3 end is not reached by the read, which stops 3 residues before it; the germline J gene fills it in. This chain joins TRBV19 and TRBJ1-3; no firm D call. V lost 3 bases to trimming and J lost 4 bases, with 16 bases between them. The CDR3 is 16 residues long. Germline V gives CDR1 LNHDA, CDR2 SQIVND (reference sequence). CDR3 protein: CASSIFGETRGNTIYF. The covered CDR3 bases are TGTGCCAGTAGTATTTTCGGGGAAACGCGGGGAAACACC.

Worth noting for this clone: The read finishes 3 residues shy of the CDR3 end, and the germline J gene is used to complete it. The chain joins TRBV7-2 to TRBJ2-1; tentatively, D is TRBD1 or TRBD2 (6 bases each). The CDR3 totals 15 residues. The germline V and J ends were trimmed by 0 bases and 4 bases, with 10 bases remaining between them. Per the germline V gene, CDR1 is SGHTA and CDR2 is FQGNSA. The CDR3 sequence is CASSLARDKYNEQFF. Incomplete CDR3 DNA: TGTGCCAGCAGCTTAGCGCGGGACAAATACAATGAG.

This clone occurred many times. Read sequence stops 3 residues before the CDR3 end, and the germline J gene provides the missing end. The chain carries TRBV6-2 or TRBV6-3 and TRBJ1-5; D is uncertain. Germline V CDR1 and CDR2: MNHEY, SVGEGT. Trimming removed 2 bases from V and 0 bases from J, with 5 bases in between. CDR3 length equals 14 residues. The chain's CDR3 is CASSYIGSNQPQHF. The DNA read from the CDR3 is TGTGCCAGCAGTTACATCGGTAGCAATCAGCCC.

As concerns this clone: The read ends 3 residues early relative to the CDR3; the germline J gene fills the gap. The rearrangement uses TRBV7-2 and TRBJ2-2; 7 bases map to TRBD2. The CDR3 loop spans 15 amino acids. Germline V gives CDR1 SGHTA, CDR2 FQGNSA. The J segment lost 4 bases and the V segment lost 2 bases, leaving 4 bases of the junction unmatched. CDR3 DNA, as far as it was read: TGTGCCAGCAGCTTACGGAGCGGGACCACCGGGGAG. Translation gives CASSLRSGTTGE. The full CDR3 reads CASSLRSGTTGELFF.

This clone has ten or more counts. The sequence runs out 3 residues before the end of the CDR3; the remainder is reconstructed from the germline J gene. The rearrangement uses TRBV29-1 and TRBJ2-5; 8 nucleotides line up with TRBD1. Germline lookup yields CDR1 SQVTM and CDR2 ANQGSEA. Germline trimming cut 1 base from V and 4 bases from J; bases unmatched to any gene: 5. The CDR3 runs to 14 residues. CDR3 sequence reads: CSVEASGGRETQYF. Partial CDR3 DNA: TGCAGCGTTGAAGCCTCAGGGGGCCGAGAGACC.

This clone was seen many times. The read terminates 3 residues ahead of where the CDR3 ends, so the germline J gene completes it. The chain employs TRBV5-1 and TRBJ2-1; D gene uncertain. The CDR3 runs 14 residues. V gave up 0 bases and J gave up 4 bases, with 8 bases separating them. Germline V gene data show CDR1 as SGHRS and CDR2 as YFSETQ. CDR3 DNA, as far as it was read: TGCGCCAGCAGCTTGGAGGCCCGATACAATGAG. Protein: CASSLEARYNE. The full CDR3 sequence reads CASSLEARYNEQFF.

A remark on this clone: Read data end 3 residues before the CDR3 end; the end is taken from the germline J gene. The rearrangement links TRBV6-4 to TRBJ1-2; D is possibly TRBD1 (5 bases). Germline V CDR1 and CDR2: MRHNA, SNTAGT. The CDR3 is 14 residues long. The covered CDR3 bases are TGTGCCAGCAGTGACCCCGGGACTCGGGGGGGC. This translates into CASSDPGTRGG. The CDR3 reads in full as CASSDPGTRGGYTF.